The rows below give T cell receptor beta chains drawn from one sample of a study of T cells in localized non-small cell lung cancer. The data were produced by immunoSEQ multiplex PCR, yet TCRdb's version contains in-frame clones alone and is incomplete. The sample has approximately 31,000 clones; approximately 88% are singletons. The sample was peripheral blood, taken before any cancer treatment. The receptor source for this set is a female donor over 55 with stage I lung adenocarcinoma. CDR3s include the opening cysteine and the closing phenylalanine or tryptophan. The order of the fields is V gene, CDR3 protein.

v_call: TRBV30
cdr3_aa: CASTRGTYNEQFF

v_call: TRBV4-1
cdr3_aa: CASSQEGGSGRGTDTQYF

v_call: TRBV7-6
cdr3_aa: CASSLRSGGPGELFF

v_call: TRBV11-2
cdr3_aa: CASSFGTETEAFF

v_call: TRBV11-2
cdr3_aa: CASTLLRQGARDTQYF

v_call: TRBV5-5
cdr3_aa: CASSRTDYGYTF

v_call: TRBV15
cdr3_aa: CATSRTKGTASYEQYF

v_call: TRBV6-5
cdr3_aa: CASSPSTDTQYF

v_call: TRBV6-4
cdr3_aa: CASSDSLTGTEAFF

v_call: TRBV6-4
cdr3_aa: CASSPGQGSPSEKLFF

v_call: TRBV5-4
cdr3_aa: CASSLGVNNEQFF

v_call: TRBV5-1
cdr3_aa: CASSPGSHPLYNEQFF

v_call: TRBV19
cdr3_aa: CASTEGEDTQYF

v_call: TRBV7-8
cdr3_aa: CASSPRLAGLVSYEQYF

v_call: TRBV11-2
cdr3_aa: CASSATLAGGYQETQYF

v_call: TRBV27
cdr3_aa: CASRRDREFSTDTQYF

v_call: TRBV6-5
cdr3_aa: CASSRPFTEAFF

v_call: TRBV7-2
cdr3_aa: CASSEATGLYEQYF

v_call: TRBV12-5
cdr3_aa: CASGLSTGHLNYGYTF

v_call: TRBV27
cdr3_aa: CASRPGNIYGYTF

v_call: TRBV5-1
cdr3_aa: CASRQPGLAGPDEQYF

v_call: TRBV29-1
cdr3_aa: CSVGDRGPRGYTF

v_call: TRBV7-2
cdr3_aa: CASSSEAMAEAFF

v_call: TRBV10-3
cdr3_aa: CAAAVSAGGGEQYF

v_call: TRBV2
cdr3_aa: CASLGTYRGGYNEQFF

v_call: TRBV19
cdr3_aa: CASSIVGASSSNQPQHF

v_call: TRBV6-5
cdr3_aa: CASSSYGSLYEQYF

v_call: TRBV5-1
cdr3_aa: CASSWRSTGGTDTQYF

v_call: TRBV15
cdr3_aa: CATSRDRVRPYNEQFF

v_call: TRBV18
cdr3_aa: CASSPLYGPETQYF

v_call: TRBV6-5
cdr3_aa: CASRVTGTGPEAFF

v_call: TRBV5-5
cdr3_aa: CASSLSVGVYNEQFF

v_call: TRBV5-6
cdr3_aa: CASSRYNEQFF

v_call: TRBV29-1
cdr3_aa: CSVGGETGSNTGELFF

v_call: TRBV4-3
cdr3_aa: CASSHDTRGNTEAFF

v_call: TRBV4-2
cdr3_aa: CASSQGLLDEQFF

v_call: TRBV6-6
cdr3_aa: CASSPRQGGLGETQYF

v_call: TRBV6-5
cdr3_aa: CASSYGGTNEKLFF

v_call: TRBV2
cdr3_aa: CASNGRGPPDSYF

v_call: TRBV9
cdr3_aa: CASSAGGGPPDTQYF

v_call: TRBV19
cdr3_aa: CASSLRTGGADWTEAFF